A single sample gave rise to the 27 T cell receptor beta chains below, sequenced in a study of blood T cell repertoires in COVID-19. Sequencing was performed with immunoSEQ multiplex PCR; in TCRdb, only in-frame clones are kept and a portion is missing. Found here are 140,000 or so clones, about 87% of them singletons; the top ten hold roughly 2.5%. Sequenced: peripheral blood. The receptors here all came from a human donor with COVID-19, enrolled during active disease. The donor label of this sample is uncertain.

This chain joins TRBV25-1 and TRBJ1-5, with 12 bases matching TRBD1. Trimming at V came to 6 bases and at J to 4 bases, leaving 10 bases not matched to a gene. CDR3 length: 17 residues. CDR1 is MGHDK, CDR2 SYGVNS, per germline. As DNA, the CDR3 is TGTGCCAGCAGCCATGGGGGGACAGGGGGCTCTAATCAGCCCCAGCATTTT. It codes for CASSHGGTGGSNQPQHF.

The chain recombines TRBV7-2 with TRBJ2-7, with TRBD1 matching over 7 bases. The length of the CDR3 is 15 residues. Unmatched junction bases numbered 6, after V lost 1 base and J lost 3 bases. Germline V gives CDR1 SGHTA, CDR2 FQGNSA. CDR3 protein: CASSLVRDSHYEQYF. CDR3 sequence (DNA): TGTGCCAGCAGCTTAGTCCGGGACAGCCACTACGAGCAGTACTTC.

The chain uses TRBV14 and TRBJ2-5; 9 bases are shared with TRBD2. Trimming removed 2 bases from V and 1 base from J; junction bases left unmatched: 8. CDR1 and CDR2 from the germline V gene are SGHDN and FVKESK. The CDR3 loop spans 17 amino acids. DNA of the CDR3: TGTGCCAGCAGCCAATATGGAAGCGGGAGGCCCCAAGAGACCCAGTACTTC. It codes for CASSQYGSGRPQETQYF.

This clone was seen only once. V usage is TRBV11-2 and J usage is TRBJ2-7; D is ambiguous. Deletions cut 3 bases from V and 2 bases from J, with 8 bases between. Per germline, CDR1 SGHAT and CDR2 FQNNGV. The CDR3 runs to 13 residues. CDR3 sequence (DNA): TGTGCCAGCAGCTTGGCATCTGCCTACGAGCAGTACTTC. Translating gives CASSLASAYEQYF.

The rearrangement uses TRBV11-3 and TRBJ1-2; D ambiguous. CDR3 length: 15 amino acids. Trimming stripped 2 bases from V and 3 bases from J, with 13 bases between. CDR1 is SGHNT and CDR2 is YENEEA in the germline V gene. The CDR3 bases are TGTGCCAGCAGCTTATTTGCGGACTCTTACTATGGCTACACCTTC. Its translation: CASSLFADSYYGYTF.

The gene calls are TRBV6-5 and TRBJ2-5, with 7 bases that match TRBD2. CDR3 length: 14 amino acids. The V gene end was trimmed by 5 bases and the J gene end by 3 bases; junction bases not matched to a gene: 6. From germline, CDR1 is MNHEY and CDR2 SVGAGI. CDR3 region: CASSPEGREETQYF. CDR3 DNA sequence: TGTGCCAGCAGTCCGGAGGGGAGGGAAGAGACCCAGTACTTC.

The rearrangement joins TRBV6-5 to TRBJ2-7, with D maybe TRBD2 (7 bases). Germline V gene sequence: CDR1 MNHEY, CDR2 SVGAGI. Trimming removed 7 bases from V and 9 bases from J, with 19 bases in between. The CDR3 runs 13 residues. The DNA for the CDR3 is TGTGCCAGCAAAAGGGGGGGGAACGAGGGGCAGTACTTC. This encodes CASKRGGNEGQYF.

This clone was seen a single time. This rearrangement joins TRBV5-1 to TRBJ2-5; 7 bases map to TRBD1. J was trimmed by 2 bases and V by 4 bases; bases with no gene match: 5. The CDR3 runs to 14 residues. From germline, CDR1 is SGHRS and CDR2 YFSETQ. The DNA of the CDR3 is TGCGCCAGCAGCCGAAGGACAGGTCAAGAGACCCAGTACTTC. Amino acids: CASSRRTGQETQYF.

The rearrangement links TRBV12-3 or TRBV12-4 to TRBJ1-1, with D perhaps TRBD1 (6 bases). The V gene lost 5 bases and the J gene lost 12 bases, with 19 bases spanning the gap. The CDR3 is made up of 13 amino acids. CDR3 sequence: CASSNREGGGPFF. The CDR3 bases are TGTGCCAGCAGTAACAGGGAGGGAGGAGGGCCTTTCTTT.

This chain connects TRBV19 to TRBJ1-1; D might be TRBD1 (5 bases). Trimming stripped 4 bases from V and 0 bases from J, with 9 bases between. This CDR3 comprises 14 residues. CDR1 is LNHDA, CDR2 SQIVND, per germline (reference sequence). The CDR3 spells CASSTGLMNTEAFF. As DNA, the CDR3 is TGTGCCAGTAGTACGGGACTGATGAACACTGAAGCTTTCTTT.

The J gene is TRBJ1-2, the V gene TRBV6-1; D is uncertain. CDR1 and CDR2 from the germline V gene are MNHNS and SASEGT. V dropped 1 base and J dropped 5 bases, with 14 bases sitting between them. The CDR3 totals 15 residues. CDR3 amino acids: CASSEGSRAQYGYTF. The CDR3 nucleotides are TGTGCCAGCAGTGAAGGGTCGCGGGCCCAGTATGGCTACACCTTC.

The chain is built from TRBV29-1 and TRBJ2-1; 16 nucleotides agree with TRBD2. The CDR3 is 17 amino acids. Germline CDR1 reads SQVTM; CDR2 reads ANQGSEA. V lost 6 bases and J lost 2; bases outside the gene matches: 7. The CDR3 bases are TGCAGCGTCGCCGGGACTAGCGGGAGGGCGACCTACAATGAGCAGTTCTTC. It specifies CSVAGTSGRATYNEQFF.

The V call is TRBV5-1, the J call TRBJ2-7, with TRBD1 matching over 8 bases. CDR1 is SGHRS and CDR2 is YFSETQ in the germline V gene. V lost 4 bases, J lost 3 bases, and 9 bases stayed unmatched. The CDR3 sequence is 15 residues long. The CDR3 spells CASSPRTGNGYEQYF. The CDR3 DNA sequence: TGCGCCAGCAGCCCCCGGACAGGGAATGGCTACGAGCAGTACTTC.

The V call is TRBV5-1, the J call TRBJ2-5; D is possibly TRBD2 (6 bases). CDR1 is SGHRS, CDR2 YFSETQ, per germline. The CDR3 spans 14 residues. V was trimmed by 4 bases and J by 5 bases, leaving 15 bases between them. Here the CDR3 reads CASSPQTSSETQYF. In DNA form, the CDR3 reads TGCGCCAGCAGCCCACAAACTAGCAGTGAGACCCAGTACTTC.

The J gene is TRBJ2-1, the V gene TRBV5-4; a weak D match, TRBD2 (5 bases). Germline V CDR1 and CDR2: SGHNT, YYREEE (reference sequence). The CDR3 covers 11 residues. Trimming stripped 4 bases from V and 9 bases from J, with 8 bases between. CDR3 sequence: CASSSGSEQFF. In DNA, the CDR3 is TGTGCCAGCAGCAGCGGCAGTGAGCAGTTCTTC.

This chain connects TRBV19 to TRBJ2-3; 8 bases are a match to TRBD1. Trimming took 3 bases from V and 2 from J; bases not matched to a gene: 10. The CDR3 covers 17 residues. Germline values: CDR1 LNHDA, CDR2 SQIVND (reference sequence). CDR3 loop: CASSIRGRGQATDTQYF. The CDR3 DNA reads TGTGCCAGTAGTATTCGGGGGCGGGGACAGGCCACAGATACGCAGTATTTT.

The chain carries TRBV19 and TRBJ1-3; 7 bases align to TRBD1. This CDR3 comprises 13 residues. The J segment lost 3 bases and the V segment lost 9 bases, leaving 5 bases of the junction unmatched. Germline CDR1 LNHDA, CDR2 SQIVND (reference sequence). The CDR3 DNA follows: TGTGCCAGCCAGGGGGTGTTTGGAAACACCATATATTTT. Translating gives CASQGVFGNTIYF.

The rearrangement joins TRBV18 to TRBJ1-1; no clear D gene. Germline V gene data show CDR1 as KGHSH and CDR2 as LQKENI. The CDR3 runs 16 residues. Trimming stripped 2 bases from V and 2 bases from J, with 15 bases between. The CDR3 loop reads CASSPKSAGLNTEAFF. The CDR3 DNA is TGTGCCAGCTCACCAAAGAGTGCGGGCCTAAACACTGAAGCTTTCTTT. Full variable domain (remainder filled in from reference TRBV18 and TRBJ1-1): NAGVMQNPRHLVRRRGQEARLRCSPMKGHSHVYWYRQLPEEGLKFMVYLQKENIIDESGMPKERFSAEFPKEGPSILRIQQVVRGDSAAYFCASSPKSAGLNTEAFFGQGTRLTVV.

The chain's CDR3 is CASSLQGPEYYGYTF. The DNA for the CDR3 is TGTGCCAGCAGCTTACAGGGGCCGGAGTACTATGGCTACACCTTC. This rearrangement joins TRBV7-3 to TRBJ1-2; D may be TRBD1 (6 bases). Germline V gives CDR1 SGHTA, CDR2 FQGTGA. V was shortened by 2 bases and J by 3 bases, with 13 bases between the two germline ends. The CDR3 is 15 residues long.

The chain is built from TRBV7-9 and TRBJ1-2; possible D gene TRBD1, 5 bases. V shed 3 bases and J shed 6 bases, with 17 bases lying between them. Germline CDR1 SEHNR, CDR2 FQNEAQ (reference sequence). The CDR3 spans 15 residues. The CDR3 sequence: CASSFGGDGVDGYTF. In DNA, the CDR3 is TGTGCCAGCAGCTTCGGCGGGGACGGGGTGGATGGCTACACCTTC.

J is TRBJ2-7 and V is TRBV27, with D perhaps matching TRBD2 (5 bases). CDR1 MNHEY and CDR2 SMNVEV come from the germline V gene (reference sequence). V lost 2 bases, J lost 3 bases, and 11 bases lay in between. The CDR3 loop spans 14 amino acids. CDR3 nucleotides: TGTGCCAGCAGTTTAGGCGGGTGGTACTACGAGCAGTACTTC. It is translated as CASSLGGWYYEQYF.

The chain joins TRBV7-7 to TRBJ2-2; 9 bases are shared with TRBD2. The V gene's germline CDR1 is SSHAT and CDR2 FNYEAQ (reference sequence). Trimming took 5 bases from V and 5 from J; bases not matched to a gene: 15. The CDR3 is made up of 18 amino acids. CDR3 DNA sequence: TGTGCCAGCAGCCTGGGACTAGCTGGGGGGGCTACAACCGGGGAGCTGTTTTTT. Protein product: CASSLGLAGGATTGELFF.

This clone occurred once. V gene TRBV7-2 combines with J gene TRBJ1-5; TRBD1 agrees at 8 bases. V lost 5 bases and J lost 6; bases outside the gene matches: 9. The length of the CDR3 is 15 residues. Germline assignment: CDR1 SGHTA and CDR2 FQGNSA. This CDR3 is CASSLQGERGQPQHF. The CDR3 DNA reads TGTGCCAGCAGCCTACAGGGGGAGAGGGGTCAGCCCCAGCATTTT. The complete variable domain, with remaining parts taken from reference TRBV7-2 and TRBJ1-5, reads GAGVSQSPSNKVTEKGKDVELRCDPISGHTALYWYRQSLGQGLEFLIYFQGNSAPDKSGLPSDRFSAERTGGSVSTLTIQRTQQEDSAVYLCASSLQGERGQPQHFGDGTRLSIL.

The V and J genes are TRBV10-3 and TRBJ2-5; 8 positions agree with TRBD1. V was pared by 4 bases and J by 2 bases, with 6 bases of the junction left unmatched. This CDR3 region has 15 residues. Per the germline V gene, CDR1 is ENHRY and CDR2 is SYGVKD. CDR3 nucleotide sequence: TGTGCCATCAGTGGGGGGGACAGGACTCAAGAGACCCAGTACTTC. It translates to CAISGGDRTQETQYF.

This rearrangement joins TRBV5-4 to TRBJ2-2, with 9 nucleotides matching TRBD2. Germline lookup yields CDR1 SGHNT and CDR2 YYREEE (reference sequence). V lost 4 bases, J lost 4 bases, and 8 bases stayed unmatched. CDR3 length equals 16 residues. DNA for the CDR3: TGTGCCAGCAGCCCCGTTGCGGGGGGGCCCACCGGGGAGCTGTTTTTT. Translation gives CASSPVAGGPTGELFF. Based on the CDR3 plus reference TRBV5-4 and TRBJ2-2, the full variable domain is ETGVTQSPTHLIKTRGQQVTLRCSSQSGHNTVSWYQQALGQGPQFIFQYYREEENGRGNFPPRFSGLQFPNYSSELNVNALELDDSALYLCASSPVAGGPTGELFFGEGSRLTVL.

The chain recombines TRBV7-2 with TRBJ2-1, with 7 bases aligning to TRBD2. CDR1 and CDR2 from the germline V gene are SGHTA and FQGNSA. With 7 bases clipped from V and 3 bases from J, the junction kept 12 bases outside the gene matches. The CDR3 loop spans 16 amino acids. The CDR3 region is CASTTNGASGYNEQFF. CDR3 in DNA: TGTGCCAGCACCACAAACGGAGCTAGCGGCTACAATGAGCAGTTCTTC.

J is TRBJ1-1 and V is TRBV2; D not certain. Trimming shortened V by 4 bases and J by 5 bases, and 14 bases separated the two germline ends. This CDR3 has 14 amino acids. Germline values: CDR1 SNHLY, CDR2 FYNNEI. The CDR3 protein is CASSAAVAGTEAFF. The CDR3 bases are TGTGCCAGCAGTGCAGCGGTTGCGGGGACTGAAGCTTTCTTT.